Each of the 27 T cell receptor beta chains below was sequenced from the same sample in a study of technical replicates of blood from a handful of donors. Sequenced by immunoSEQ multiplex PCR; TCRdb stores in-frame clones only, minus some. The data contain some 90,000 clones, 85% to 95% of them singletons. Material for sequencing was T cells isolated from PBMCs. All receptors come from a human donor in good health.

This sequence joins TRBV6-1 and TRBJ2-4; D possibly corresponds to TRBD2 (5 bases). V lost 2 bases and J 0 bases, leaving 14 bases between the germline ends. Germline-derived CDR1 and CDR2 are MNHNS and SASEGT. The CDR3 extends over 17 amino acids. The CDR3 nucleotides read TGTGCCAGCAGTGAACCCAAGCCGGCGGGAGCCAAAAACATTCAGTACTTC. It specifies CASSEPKPAGAKNIQYF.

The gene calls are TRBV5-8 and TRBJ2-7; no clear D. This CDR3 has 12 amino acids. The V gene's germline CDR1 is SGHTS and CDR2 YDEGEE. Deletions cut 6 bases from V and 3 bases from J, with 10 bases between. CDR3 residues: CASIQTYYEQYF. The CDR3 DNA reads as TGTGCCAGCATTCAGACTTACTACGAGCAGTACTTC. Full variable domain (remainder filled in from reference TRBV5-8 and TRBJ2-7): EAGVTQSPTHLIKTRGQQATLRCSPISGHTSVYWYQQALGLGLQFLLWYDEGEERNRGNFPPRFSGRQFPNYSSELNVNALELEDSALYLCASIQTYYEQYFGPGTRLTVT.

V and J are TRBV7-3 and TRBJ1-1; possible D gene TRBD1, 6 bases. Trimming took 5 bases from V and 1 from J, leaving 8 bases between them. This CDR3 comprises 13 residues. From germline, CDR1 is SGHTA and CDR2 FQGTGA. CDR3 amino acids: CASSKDRNTEAFF. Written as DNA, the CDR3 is TGTGCCAGCAGCAAGGACAGGAACACTGAAGCTTTCTTT.

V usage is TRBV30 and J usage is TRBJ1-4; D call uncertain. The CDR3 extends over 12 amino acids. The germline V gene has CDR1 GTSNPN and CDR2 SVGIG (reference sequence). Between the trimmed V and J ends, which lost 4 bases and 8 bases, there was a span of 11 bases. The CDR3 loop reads CAWTRSREKLFF. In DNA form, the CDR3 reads TGTGCCTGGACCCGGAGCCGAGAAAAACTGTTTTTT.

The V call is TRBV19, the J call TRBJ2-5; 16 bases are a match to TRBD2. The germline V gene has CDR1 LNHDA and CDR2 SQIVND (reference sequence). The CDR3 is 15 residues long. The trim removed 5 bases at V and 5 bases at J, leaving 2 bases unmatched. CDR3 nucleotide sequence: TGTGCCAGTAGTCCGGGACTAGCGGGAGGGGAGACCCAGTACTTC. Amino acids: CASSPGLAGGETQYF.

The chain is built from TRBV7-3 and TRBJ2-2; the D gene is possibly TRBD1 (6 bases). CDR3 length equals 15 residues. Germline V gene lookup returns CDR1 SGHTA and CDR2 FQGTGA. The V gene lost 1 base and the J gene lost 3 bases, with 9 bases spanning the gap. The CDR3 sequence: CASSLKDRHTGELFF. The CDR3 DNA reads TGTGCCAGCAGCTTAAAGGACAGACACACCGGGGAGCTGTTTTTT.

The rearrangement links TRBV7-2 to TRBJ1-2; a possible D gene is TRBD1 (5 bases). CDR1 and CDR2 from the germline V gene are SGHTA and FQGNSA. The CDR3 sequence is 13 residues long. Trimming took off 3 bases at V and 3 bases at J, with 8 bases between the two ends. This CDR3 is CASSLDMDYGYTF. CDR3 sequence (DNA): TGTGCCAGCAGCTTGGACATGGACTATGGCTACACCTTC.

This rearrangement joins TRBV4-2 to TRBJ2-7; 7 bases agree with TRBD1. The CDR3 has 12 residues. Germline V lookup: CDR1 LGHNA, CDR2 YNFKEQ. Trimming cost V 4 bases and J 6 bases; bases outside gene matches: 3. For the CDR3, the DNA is TGTGCCAGCAGCCGACAGGGTAGCGAGCAGTACTTC. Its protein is CASSRQGSEQYF.

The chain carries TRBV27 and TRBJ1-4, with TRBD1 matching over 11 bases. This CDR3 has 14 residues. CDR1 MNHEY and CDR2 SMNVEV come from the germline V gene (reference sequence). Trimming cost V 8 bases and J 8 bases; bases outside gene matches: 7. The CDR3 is CASGRTGGYEKLFF. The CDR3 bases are TGTGCCAGCGGGCGGACAGGGGGCTACGAAAAACTGTTTTTT.

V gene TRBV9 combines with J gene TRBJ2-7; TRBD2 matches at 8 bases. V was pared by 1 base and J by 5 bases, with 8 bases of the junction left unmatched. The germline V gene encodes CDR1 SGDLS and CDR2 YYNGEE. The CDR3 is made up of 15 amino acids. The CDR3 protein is CASSVSGSRRNEQYF. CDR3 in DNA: TGTGCCAGCAGCGTAAGCGGGAGTAGAAGGAACGAGCAGTACTTC.

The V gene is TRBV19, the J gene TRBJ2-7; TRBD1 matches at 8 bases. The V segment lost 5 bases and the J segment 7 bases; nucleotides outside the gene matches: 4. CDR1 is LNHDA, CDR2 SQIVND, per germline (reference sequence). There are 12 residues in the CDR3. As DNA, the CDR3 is TGTGCCAGTAGTTATGGACAGGGAGAGCAGTACTTC. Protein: CASSYGQGEQYF. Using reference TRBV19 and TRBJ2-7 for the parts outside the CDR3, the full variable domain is DGGITQSPKYLFRKEGQNVTLSCEQNLNHDAMYWYRQDPGQGLRLIYYSQIVNDFQKGDIAEGYSVSREKKESFPLTVTSAQKNPTAFYLCASSYGQGEQYFGPGTRLTVT.

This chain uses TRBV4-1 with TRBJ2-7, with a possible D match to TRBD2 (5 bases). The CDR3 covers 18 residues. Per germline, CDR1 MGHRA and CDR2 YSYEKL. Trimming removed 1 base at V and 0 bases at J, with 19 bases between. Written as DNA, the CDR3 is TGCGCCAGCAGCCAAGCAGGAGGCGTTAGGGAAAGCTCCTACGAGCAGTACTTC. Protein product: CASSQAGGVRESSYEQYF.

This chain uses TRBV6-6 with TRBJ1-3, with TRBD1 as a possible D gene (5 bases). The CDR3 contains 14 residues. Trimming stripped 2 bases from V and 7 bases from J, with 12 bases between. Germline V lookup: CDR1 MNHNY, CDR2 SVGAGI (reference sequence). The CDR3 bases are TGTGCCAGCAGTTACGGGGTAGGGGTTAACACCATATATTTT. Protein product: CASSYGVGVNTIYF.

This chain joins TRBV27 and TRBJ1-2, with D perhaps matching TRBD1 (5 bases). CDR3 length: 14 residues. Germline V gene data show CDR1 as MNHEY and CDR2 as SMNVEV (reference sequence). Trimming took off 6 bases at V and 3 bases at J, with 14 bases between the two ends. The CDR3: CASRESGTYYGYTF. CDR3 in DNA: TGTGCCAGCAGGGAATCCGGGACTTACTATGGCTACACCTTC.

As DNA, the CDR3 is TGCAGCGTTGGTGGGAGGATGAACACTGAAGCTTTCTTT. Protein sequence: CSVGGRMNTEAFF. The rearrangement uses TRBV29-1 and TRBJ1-1; D unclear. This CDR3 comprises 13 residues. The germline V gene has CDR1 SQVTM and CDR2 ANQGSEA. Trimming left V 4 bases short and J 0 bases short, with 9 bases between.

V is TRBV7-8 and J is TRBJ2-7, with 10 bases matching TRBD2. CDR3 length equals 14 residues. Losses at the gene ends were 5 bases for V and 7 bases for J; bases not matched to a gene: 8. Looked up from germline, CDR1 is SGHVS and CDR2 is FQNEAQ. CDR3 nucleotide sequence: TGTGCCAGCAGCCCCCGTCTAGCGGGAGCGGAGCAGTACTTC. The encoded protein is CASSPRLAGAEQYF.

The CDR3 loop reads CSVEDRAGGDYGYTF. CDR3 DNA sequence: TGCAGCGTTGAAGATAGGGCAGGGGGCGACTATGGCTACACCTTC. The V call is TRBV29-1, the J call TRBJ1-2, with 8 bases fitting TRBD1. Germline trimming cut 0 bases from V and 3 bases from J; bases unmatched to any gene: 6. CDR1 SQVTM and CDR2 ANQGSEA come from the germline V gene. The CDR3 loop spans 15 amino acids.

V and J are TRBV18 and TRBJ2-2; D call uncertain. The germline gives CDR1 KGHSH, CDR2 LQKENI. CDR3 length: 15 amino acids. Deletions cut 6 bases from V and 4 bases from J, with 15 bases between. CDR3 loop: CASSRPGLGTGELFF. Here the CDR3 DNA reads TGTGCCAGCTCCCGCCCGGGTTTAGGCACCGGGGAGCTGTTTTTT.

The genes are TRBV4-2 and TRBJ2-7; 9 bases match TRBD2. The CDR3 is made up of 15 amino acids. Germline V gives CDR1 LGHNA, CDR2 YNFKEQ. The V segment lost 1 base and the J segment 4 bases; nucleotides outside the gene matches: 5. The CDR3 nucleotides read TGTGCCAGCAGCCAAGTATTCAGCGGGAGGTACGAGCAGTACTTC. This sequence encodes CASSQVFSGRYEQYF.

CDR3 in amino acids: CASSPGRNSYEQYF. The CDR3 region has the DNA TGTGCCAGCTCACCAGGGAGGAACTCCTACGAGCAGTACTTC. The J gene is TRBJ2-7, the V gene TRBV18, with a possible D match to TRBD2 (6 bases). Germline CDR1 KGHSH, CDR2 LQKENI. Trimming left V 2 bases short and J 0 bases short, with 8 bases between. The CDR3 extends over 14 amino acids.

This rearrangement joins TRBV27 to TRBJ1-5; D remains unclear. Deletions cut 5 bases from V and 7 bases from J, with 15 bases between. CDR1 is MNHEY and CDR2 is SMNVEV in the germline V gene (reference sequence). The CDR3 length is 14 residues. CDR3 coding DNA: TGTGCCAGCAGTCCCGGGTCCCCGGGGCAGCCCCAGCATTTT. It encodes CASSPGSPGQPQHF.

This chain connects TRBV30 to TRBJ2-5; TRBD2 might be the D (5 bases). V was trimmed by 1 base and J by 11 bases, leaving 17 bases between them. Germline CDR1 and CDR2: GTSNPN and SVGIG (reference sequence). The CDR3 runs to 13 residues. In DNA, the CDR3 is TGTGCCTGGAGTGGAGGGAGACGTTTTGAGCAGTACTTC. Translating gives CAWSGGRRFEQYF.

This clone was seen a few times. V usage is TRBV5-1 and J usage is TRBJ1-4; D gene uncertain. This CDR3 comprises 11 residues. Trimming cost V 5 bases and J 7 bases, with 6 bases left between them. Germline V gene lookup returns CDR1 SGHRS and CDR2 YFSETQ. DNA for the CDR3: TGCGCCAGCAGAGCCGGTGAAAAACTGTTTTTT. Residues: CASRAGEKLFF.

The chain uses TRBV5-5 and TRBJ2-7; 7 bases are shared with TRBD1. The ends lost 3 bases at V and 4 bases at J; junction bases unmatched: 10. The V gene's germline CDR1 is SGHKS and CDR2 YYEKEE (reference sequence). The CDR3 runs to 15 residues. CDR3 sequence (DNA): TGTGCCAGCAGCTCGATGCCGGGACAGCAATACGAGCAGTACTTC. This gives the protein CASSSMPGQQYEQYF.

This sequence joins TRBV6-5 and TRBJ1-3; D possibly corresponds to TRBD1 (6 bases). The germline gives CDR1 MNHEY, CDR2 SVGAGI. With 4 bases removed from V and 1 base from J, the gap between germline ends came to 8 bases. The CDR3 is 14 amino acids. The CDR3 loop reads CASSSTGSGNTIYF. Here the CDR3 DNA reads TGTGCCAGCAGTTCTACAGGGTCTGGAAACACCATATATTTT.

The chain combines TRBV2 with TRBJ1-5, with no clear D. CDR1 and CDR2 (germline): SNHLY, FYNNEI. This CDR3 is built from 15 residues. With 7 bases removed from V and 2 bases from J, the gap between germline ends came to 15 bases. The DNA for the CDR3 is TGTGCCAGCATGCCGGGGAGTGTGGGCAATCAGCCCCAGCATTTT. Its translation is CASMPGSVGNQPQHF.

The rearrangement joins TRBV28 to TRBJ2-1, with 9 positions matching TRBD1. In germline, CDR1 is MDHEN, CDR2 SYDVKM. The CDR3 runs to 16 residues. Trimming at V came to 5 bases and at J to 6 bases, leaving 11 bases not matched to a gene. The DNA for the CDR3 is TGTGCCAGCAGTCCCCGGGGACAGGGTTTCCCCAATGAGCAGTTCTTC. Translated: CASSPRGQGFPNEQFF.